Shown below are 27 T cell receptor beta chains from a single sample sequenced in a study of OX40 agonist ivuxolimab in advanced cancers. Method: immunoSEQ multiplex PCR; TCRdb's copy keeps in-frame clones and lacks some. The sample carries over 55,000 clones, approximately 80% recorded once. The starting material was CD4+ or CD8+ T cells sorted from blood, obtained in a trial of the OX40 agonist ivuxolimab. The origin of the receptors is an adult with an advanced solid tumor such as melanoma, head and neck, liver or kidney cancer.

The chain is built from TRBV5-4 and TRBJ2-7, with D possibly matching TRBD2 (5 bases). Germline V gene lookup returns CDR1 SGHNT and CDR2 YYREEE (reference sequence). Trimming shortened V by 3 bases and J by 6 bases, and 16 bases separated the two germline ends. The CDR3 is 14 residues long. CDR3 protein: CASSWREEATEQYF. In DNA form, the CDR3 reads TGTGCCAGCAGCTGGAGAGAGGAGGCAACCGAGCAGTACTTC.

The CDR3 spells CASSLYRDSYEQYF. CDR3 DNA sequence: TGTGCCAGCAGTCTTTACAGGGACTCCTACGAGCAGTACTTC. The chain employs TRBV27 and TRBJ2-7; maybe TRBD1 (6 bases). V was clipped by 5 bases and J by 0 bases, with 11 bases between them. The germline V gene has CDR1 MNHEY and CDR2 SMNVEV (reference sequence). The CDR3 consists of 14 residues.

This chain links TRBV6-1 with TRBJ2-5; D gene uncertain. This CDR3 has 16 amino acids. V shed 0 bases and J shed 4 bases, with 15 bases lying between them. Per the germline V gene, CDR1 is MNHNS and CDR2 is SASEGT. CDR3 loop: CASSEASHPLGETQYF. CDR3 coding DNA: TGTGCCAGCAGTGAAGCCTCCCACCCCCTGGGAGAGACCCAGTACTTC.

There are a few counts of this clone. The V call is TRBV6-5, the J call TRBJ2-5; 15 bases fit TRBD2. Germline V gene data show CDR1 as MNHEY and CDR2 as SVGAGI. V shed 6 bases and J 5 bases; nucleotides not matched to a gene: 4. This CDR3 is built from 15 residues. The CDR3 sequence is CASSTGLAGGETQYF. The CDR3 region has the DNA TGTGCCAGCAGCACGGGACTAGCGGGAGGTGAGACCCAGTACTTC.

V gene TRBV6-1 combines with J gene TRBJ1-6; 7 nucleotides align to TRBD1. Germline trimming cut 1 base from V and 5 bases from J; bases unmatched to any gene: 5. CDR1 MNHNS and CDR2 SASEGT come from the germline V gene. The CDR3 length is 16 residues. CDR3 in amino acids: CASSEVRTGNNSPLHF. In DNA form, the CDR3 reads TGTGCCAGCAGTGAAGTCCGGACAGGAAATAATTCACCCCTCCACTTT.

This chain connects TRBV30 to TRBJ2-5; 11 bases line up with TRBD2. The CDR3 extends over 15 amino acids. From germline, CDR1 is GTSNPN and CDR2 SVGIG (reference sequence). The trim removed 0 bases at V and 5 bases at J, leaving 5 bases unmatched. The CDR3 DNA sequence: TGTGCCTGGAGTGTATTTAGCGGGAGGGCCGAGACCCAGTACTTC. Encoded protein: CAWSVFSGRAETQYF. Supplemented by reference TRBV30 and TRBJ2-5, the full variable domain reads SQTIHQWPATLVQPVGSPLSLECTVEGTSNPNLYWYRQAAGRGLQLLFYSVGIGQISSEVPQNLSASRPQDRQFILSSKKLLLSDSGFYLCAWSVFSGRAETQYFGPGTRLLVL.

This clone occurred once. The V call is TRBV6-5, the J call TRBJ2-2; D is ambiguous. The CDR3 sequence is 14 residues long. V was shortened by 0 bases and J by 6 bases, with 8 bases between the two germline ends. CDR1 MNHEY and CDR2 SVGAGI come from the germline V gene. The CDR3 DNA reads TGTGCCAGCAGTTACTCGAGGCGAGCCGGGGAGCTGTTTTTT. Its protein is CASSYSRRAGELFF.

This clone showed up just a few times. The CDR3 coding sequence is TGTGCCAGTAGTATTGGACAGTTCTATGGCTACACCTTC. It codes for CASSIGQFYGYTF. The rearrangement uses TRBV19 and TRBJ1-2; D possibly corresponds to TRBD1 (6 bases). Germline assignment: CDR1 LNHDA and CDR2 SQIVND (reference sequence). This CDR3 has 13 residues. V lost 3 bases to trimming and J lost 4 bases, with 9 bases between them.

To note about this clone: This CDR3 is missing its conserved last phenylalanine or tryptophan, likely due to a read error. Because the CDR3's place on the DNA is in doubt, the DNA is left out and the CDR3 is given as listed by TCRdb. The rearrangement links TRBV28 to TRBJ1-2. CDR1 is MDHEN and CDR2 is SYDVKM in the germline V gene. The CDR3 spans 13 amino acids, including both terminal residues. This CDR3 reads CASSLGGADPGAL.

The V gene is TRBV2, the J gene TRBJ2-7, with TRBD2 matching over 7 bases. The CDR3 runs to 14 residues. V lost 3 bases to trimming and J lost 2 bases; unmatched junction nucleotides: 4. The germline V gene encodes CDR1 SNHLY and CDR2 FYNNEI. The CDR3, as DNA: TGTGCCAGCAGTGACGGGGGGTGGACCTACGAGCAGTACTTC. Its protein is CASSDGGWTYEQYF.

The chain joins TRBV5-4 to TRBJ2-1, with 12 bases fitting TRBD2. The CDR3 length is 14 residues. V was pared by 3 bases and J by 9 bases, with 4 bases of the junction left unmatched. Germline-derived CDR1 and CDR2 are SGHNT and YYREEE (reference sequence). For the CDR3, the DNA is TGTGCCAGCAGCTGGGGACTAGCGGGTGGTGAGCAGTTCTTC. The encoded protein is CASSWGLAGGEQFF.

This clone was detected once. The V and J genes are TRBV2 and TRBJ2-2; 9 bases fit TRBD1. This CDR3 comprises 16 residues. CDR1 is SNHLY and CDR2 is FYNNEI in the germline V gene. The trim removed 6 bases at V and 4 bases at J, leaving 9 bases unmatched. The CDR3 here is CASRGTGTGPTGELFF. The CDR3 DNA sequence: TGTGCCAGCAGAGGGACTGGGACAGGGCCCACCGGGGAGCTGTTTTTT.

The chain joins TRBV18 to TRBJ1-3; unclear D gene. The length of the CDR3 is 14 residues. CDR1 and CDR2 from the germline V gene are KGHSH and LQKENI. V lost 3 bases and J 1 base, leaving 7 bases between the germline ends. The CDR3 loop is CASSPEGSGNTIYF. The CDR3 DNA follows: TGTGCCAGCTCACCGGAGGGTTCTGGAAACACCATATATTTT.

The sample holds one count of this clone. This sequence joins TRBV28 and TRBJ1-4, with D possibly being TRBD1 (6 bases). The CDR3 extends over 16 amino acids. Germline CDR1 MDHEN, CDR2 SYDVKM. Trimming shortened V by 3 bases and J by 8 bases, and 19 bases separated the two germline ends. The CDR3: CASSFRRGARKEKLFF. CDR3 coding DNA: TGTGCCAGCAGTTTCCGCCGGGGGGCGAGAAAGGAAAAACTGTTTTTT.

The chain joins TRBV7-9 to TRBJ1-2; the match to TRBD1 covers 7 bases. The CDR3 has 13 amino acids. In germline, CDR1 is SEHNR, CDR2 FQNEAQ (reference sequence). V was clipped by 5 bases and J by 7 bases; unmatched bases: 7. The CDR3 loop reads CASSLQGFGGYTF. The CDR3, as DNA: TGTGCCAGCAGCCTACAGGGGTTTGGTGGCTACACCTTC.

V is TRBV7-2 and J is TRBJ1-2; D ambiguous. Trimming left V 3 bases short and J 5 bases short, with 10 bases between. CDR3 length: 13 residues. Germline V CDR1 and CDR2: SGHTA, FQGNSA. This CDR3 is CASSFNLFYGYTF. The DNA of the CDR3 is TGTGCCAGCAGCTTCAACCTCTTTTATGGCTACACCTTC.

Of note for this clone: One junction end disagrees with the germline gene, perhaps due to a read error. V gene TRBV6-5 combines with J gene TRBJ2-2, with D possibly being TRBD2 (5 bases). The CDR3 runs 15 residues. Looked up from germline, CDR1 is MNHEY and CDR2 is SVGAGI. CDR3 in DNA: TGTGCCAGCAGTTACTCTGCGCCCGAACACCGGGGAGCTGTTTTT. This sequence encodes CASSYSAPEHRGAVF.

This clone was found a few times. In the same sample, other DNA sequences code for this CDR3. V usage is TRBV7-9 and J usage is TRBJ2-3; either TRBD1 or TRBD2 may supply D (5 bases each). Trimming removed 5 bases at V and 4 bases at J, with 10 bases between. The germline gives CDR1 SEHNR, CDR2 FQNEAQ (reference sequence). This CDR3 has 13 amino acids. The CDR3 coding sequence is TGTGCCAGCAGCCCCAAGGGACCAGATACGCAGTATTTT. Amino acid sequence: CASSPKGPDTQYF.

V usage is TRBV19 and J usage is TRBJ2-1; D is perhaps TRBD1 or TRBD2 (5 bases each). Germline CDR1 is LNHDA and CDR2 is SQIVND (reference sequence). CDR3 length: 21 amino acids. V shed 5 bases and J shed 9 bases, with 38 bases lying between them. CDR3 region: CASSSLPGWQGDSGPLGEQFF. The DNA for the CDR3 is TGTGCCAGTAGTTCCCTGCCCGGTTGGCAGGGAGATTCGGGGCCCTTGGGTGAGCAGTTCTTC.

The CDR3 DNA is TGTGCCAGCAGCTTAAACAGGGGGCAATCTGGCTACACCTTC. This translates into CASSLNRGQSGYTF. This chain connects TRBV5-8 to TRBJ1-2; 9 bases map to TRBD1. Germline V gene lookup returns CDR1 SGHTS and CDR2 YDEGEE. The CDR3 is 14 residues long. V was pared by 2 bases and J by 7 bases, with 6 bases of the junction left unmatched.

Here the CDR3 DNA reads TGCGCCAGCCCGAGGGCGGGACTAGCGGGCACAGATACGCAGTATTTT. Encoded protein: CASPRAGLAGTDTQYF. V gene TRBV10-1 combines with J gene TRBJ2-3, with 11 bases aligning to TRBD2. The CDR3 covers 16 residues. The junction had 8 bases not matched to a gene; V was cut back by 8 bases and J by 1 base. Germline V gene sequence: CDR1 WNHNN, CDR2 SYGVQD (reference sequence).

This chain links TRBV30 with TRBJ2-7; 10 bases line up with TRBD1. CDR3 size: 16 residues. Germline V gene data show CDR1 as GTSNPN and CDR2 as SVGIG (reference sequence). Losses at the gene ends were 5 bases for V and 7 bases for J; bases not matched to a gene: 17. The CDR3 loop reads CAWSPTRTGGSREQYF. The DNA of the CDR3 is TGTGCCTGGTCCCCGACCCGGACAGGGGGGTCAAGGGAGCAGTACTTC.

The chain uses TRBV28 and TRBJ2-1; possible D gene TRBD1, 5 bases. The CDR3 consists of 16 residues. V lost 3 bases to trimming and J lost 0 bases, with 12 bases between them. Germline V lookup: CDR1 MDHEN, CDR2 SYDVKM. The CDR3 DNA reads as TGTGCCAGCAGTTTCCAGGGTGGAAACTCCTACAATGAGCAGTTCTTC. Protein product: CASSFQGGNSYNEQFF.

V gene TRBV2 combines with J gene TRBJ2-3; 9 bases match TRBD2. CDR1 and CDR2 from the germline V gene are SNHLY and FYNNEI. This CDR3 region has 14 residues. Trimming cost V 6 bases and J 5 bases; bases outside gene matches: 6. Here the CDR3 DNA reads TGTGCCAGCAGGTATAGAGCGGGGGGAGATACGCAGTATTTT. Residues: CASRYRAGGDTQYF.

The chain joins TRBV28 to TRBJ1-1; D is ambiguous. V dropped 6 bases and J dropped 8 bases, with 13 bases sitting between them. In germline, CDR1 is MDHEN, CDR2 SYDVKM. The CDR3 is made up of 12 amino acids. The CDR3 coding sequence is TGTGCCAGCAGCTTTAACCCCTTGGAAGCTTTCTTT. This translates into CASSFNPLEAFF.

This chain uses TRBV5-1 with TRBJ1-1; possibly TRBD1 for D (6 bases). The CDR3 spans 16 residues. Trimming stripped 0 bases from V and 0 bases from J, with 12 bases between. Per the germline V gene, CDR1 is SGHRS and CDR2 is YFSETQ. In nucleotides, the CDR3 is TGCGCCAGCAGCTTGGGGGCAGGGGACCTGAACACTGAAGCTTTCTTT. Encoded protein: CASSLGAGDLNTEAFF.

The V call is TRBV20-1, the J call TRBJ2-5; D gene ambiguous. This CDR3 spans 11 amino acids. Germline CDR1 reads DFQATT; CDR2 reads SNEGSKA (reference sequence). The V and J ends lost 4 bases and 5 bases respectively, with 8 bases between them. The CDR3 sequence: CSAKLSETQYF. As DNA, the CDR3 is TGCAGTGCTAAACTATCCGAGACCCAGTACTTC.